These 5 T cell receptor beta chains were all obtained from the same sample, sequenced in a study of lymphopenia after photon versus proton radiotherapy. The repertoire was sequenced with immunoSEQ multiplex PCR; TCRdb's copy has only in-frame clones and lacks some. This table has around 63,000 clones, 75% to 90% appearing once. Sequencing used peripheral blood, obtained from a patient treated with photon-based radiotherapy. These TCRs come from a man in his forties or fifties with gastric cancer.

This chain links TRBV29-1 with TRBJ2-1; D gene ambiguous. CDR1 is SQVTM and CDR2 is ANQGSEA in the germline V gene. Trimming left V 4 bases short and J 3 bases short, with 4 bases between. The CDR3 runs to 11 residues. In DNA form, the CDR3 reads TGCAGCGTTGGACTCTACAATGAGCAGTTCTTC. It yields the protein CSVGLYNEQFF.

The chain recombines TRBV5-1 with TRBJ2-6, with D perhaps TRBD2 (6 bases). Germline V gene sequence: CDR1 SGHRS, CDR2 YFSETQ. CDR3 length equals 15 residues. V lost 5 bases and J 3 bases, leaving 12 bases between the germline ends. This CDR3 reads CASREGAGGANVLTF. The CDR3 DNA reads as TGCGCCAGCAGGGAGGGCGCAGGTGGGGCCAACGTCCTGACTTTC.

V gene TRBV7-9 combines with J gene TRBJ1-2, with 8 bases matching TRBD1. Germline V gene sequence: CDR1 SEHNR, CDR2 FQNEAQ (reference sequence). Trimming took 6 bases from V and 2 from J; bases not matched to a gene: 8. The CDR3 sequence is 15 residues long. The CDR3 region is CASRGSTGVNYGYTF. The CDR3 DNA is TGTGCCAGCAGAGGCTCGACAGGGGTCAACTATGGCTACACCTTC.

The chain combines TRBV5-1 with TRBJ1-2; a possible D gene is TRBD1 (5 bases). In germline, CDR1 is SGHRS, CDR2 YFSETQ. V lost 0 bases and J lost 4, with 10 bases in between. CDR3 length equals 14 residues. CDR3 residues: CASSLGQGGYGYTF. The CDR3 DNA reads as TGCGCCAGCAGCTTGGGGCAGGGAGGCTATGGCTACACCTTC.

V gene TRBV11-3 combines with J gene TRBJ1-3; D is ambiguous. The CDR3 contains 13 residues. Germline V gene data show CDR1 as SGHNT and CDR2 as YENEEA. Trimming took off 5 bases at V and 4 bases at J, with 9 bases between the two ends. Written as DNA, the CDR3 is TGTGCCAGCAGCGCCAGATCCGGAAACACCATATATTTT. It encodes CASSARSGNTIYF.